Listed below are T cell receptor beta chains from one sample, sequenced in a study of T cells after yellow fever vaccination. TCRdb re-analysed the 5' RACE reads in MiXCR, keeping a single row per CDR3 protein. Of 450,000 to 550,000 distinct CDR3 sequences listed, just over 20% are singletons. The sequencing here drew on PBMCs, taken approximately 20 days after the first yellow fever vaccination. The receptors come from a man in his late teens or twenties who received the YFV17D yellow fever vaccine. Both conserved end residues are part of each CDR3. The D gene is left open where the match is weak. Clone size is not always given. Where it is, it says once, few, many or a class for expanded clones.

15	NA	TRBV5-1	TRBJ2-5	few	CASSLGSAGTETQYF	TGCGCCAGCAGCTTGGGTAGCGCCGGAACAGAGACCCAGTACTTC
13	NA	TRBV20-1	TRBJ2-1	NA	CSARVTTYNEQFF	TGCAGTGCTAGAGTCACTACCTACAATGAGCAGTTCTTC
13	NA	TRBV4-3	TRBJ2-4	many	CASSQDGGGVQYF	TGCGCCAGCAGCCAAGATGGAGGGGGCGTTCAGTACTTC
16	NA	TRBV4-1	TRBJ2-2	few	CASSPRGTRDTGELFF	TGCGCCAGCAGCCCACGTGGGACTCGAGACACCGGGGAGCTGTTTTTT
12	NA	TRBV6-5	TRBJ2-7	NA	CASSSGQNEQYF	TGTGCCAGCAGTTCAGGACAGAACGAGCAGTACTTC
14	NA	TRBV5-1	TRBJ2-2	NA	CASSFSVNTGELFF	TGCGCCAGCAGCTTCTCCGTGAACACCGGGGAGCTGTTTTTT
14	NA	TRBV7-9	TRBJ1-5	NA	CASSITGYNQPQHF	TGTGCCAGCAGTATTACAGGCTACAATCAGCCCCAGCATTTT
15	NA	TRBV7-9	TRBJ2-1	NA	CASSLRGAHYNEQFF	TGTGCCAGCAGCTTACGGGGGGCGCATTACAATGAGCAGTTCTTC
13	NA	TRBV25-1	TRBJ2-3	NA	CATGLSPTDTQYF	TGTGCCACCGGACTTTCCCCCACAGATACGCAGTATTTT
14	NA	TRBV20-1	TRBJ1-5	NA	CSAGISTGHQPQHF	TGCAGTGCGGGGATTTCCACAGGGCATCAGCCCCAGCATTTT
16	NA	TRBV6-5	TRBJ2-2	NA	CASSYSQVANTGELFF	TGTGCCAGCAGTTACTCACAAGTTGCGAACACCGGGGAGCTGTTTTTT
13	NA	TRBV5-1	TRBJ1-1	NA	CASSYQGLTEAFF	TGCGCCAGCAGCTACCAGGGGCTCACTGAAGCTTTCTTT
12	TRBD1	TRBV28	TRBJ1-4	few	CASSLGQGELFF	TGTGCCAGCAGCCTCGGACAGGGCGAACTGTTTTTT
14	TRBD2	TRBV6-2/TRBV6-3	TRBJ2-1	NA	CASSSGGDSYEQFF	TGTGCCAGCAGTAGCGGGGGCGATAGCTATGAGCAGTTCTTC
16	NA	TRBV6-2/TRBV6-3	TRBJ2-7	NA	CASSPPGGQHSYEQYF	TGTGCCAGCAGCCCCCCGGGGGGCCAACACTCCTACGAGCAGTACTTC
15	NA	TRBV12-3/TRBV12-4	TRBJ1-2	few	CASSLSLQGDYGYTF	TGTGCCAGCAGTCTCTCTTTACAGGGAGACTATGGCTACACCTTC
14	NA	TRBV7-6	TRBJ2-2	few	CASSLAGFTGELFF	TGTGCCAGCAGCTTAGCCGGGTTCACCGGGGAGCTGTTTTTT
15	NA	TRBV2	TRBJ1-1	NA	CASSPMGHPNTEAFF	TGTGCCAGCAGTCCCATGGGACACCCGAACACTGAAGCTTTCTTT
12	TRBD1	TRBV4-1	TRBJ2-7	many	CASSRTGGEQYF	TGCGCCAGCAGCCGAACAGGGGGTGAGCAGTACTTC
16	NA	TRBV12-3/TRBV12-4	TRBJ2-4	few	CASTRERGGSKNIQYF	TGTGCCAGCACCCGAGAAAGGGGCGGGTCCAAAAACATTCAGTACTTC
13	TRBD1	TRBV7-6	TRBJ1-4	NA	CASSLERGLRLFF	TGTGCCAGCAGCTTAGAAAGGGGGCTGAGGCTGTTTTTT
16	TRBD2	TRBV7-2	TRBJ2-1	NA	CASSAGGSGGYNEQFF	TGTGCCAGCAGCGCAGGGGGTAGCGGGGGCTACAATGAGCAGTTCTTC
14	NA	TRBV7-2	TRBJ2-3	few	CASSRPSVTDTQYF	TGTGCCAGCAGCCGCCCTAGCGTCACAGATACGCAGTATTTT
13	NA	TRBV20-1	TRBJ2-2	NA	CSARDSTTGELFF	TGCAGTGCTAGAGATTCGACCACCGGGGAGCTGTTTTTT
15	NA	TRBV12-3/TRBV12-4	TRBJ1-1	few	CASSPGGQRTTEAFF	TGTGCCAGCAGTCCCGGCGGACAGAGAACCACTGAAGCTTTCTTT
17	NA	TRBV6-5	TRBJ1-1	few	CASSYSSLGDPNTEAFF	TGTGCCAGCAGTTACTCGAGTTTGGGCGATCCGAACACTGAAGCTTTCTTT
15	NA	TRBV5-1	TRBJ2-2	few	CASSPATENTGELFF	TGCGCCAGCAGCCCGGCGACGGAGAACACCGGGGAGCTGTTTTTT
17	TRBD1	TRBV5-1	TRBJ1-1	NA	CASRSRSRGTVNTEAFF	TGCGCCAGCCGCTCCCGTAGCAGGGGGACGGTGAACACTGAAGCTTTCTTT
14	NA	TRBV3-1	TRBJ2-5	NA	CASSQGAGSHPTSF	TGTGCCAGCAGCCAAGGAGCGGGCAGCCATCCGACCTCCTTC
15	TRBD1	TRBV12-3/TRBV12-4	TRBJ2-2	NA	CASTAQGAKAGELFF	TGTGCCAGCACCGCCCAGGGGGCGAAAGCCGGGGAGCTGTTTTTT
15	NA	TRBV12-3/TRBV12-4	TRBJ1-1	once	CASRIAGTLNTEAFF	TGTGCCAGCAGGATCGCCGGGACCCTGAACACTGAAGCTTTCTTT
17	NA	TRBV11-2	TRBJ2-1	NA	CASSLDLAGATYNEQFF	TGTGCCAGCAGCTTAGATCTCGCGGGGGCGACCTACAATGAGCAGTTCTTC
14	TRBD1	TRBV14	TRBJ2-1	few	CASSPDRVLNEQFF	TGTGCCAGCAGCCCGGACAGGGTACTCAATGAGCAGTTCTTC
14	TRBD1	TRBV9	TRBJ1-4	NA	CASSAAVPGGKLFF	TGTGCCAGCAGCGCAGCCGTCCCAGGGGGAAAACTGTTTTTT
14	NA	TRBV12-3/TRBV12-4	TRBJ1-3	few	CASSFSYSGNTIYF	TGTGCCAGCAGTTTTTCCTACTCTGGAAACACCATATATTTT
15	TRBD1	TRBV6-1	TRBJ2-1	NA	CASLLGQGPYNEQFF	TGTGCCAGCCTTTTGGGACAGGGACCCTACAATGAGCAGTTCTTC
13	NA	TRBV7-9	TRBJ1-4	NA	CASSSLSNEKLFF	TGTGCCAGCAGCTCCCTAAGCAATGAAAAACTGTTTTTT
14	TRBD2	TRBV7-2	TRBJ2-7	few	CASSTGLAGYEQYF	TGTGCCAGCAGCACGGGACTAGCTGGGTACGAGCAGTACTTC
17	TRBD2	TRBV4-3	TRBJ2-3	few	CASSQDPSGGLTDTQYF	TGCGCCAGCAGCCAAGATCCTAGCGGGGGGCTCACAGATACGCAGTATTTT
13	NA	TRBV12-3/TRBV12-4	TRBJ2-3	NA	CASSGTFPDTQYF	TGTGCCAGCAGTGGGACCTTCCCAGATACGCAGTATTTT
16	NA	TRBV5-1	TRBJ1-2	NA	CASSLAPATGPDGYTF	TGCGCCAGCAGCTTGGCCCCGGCGACAGGCCCTGATGGCTACACCTTC